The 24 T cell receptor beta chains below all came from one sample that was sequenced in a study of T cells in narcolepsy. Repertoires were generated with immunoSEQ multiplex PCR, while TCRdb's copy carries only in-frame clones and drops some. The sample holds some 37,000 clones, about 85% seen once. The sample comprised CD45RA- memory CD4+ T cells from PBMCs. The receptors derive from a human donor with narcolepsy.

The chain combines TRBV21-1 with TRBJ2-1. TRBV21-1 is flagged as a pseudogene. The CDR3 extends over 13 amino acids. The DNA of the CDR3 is TGTGCCAGCAGCAAAGCAGTTTACAATGAGCAGTTCTTC. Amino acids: CASSKAVYNEQFF.

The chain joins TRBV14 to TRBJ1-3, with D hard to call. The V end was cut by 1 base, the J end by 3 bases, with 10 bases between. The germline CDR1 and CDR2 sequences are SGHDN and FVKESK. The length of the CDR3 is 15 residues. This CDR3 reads CASSQGRVYGNTIYF. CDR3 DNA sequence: TGTGCCAGCAGCCAAGGGCGAGTATATGGAAACACCATATATTTT. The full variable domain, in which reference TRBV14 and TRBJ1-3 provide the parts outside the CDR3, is EAGVTQFPSHSVIEKGQTVTLRCDPISGHDNLYWYRRVMGKEIKFLLHFVKESKQDESGMPNNRFLAERTGGTYSTLKVQPAELEDSGVYFCASSQGRVYGNTIYFGEGSWLTVV.

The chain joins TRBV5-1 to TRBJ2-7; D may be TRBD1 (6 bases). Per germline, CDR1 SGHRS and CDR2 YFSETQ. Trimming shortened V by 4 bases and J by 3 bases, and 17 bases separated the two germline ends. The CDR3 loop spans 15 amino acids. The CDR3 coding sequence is TGCGCCAGCAGCCTAACCCAGGGGATGGGCTACGAGCAGTACTTC. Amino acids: CASSLTQGMGYEQYF.

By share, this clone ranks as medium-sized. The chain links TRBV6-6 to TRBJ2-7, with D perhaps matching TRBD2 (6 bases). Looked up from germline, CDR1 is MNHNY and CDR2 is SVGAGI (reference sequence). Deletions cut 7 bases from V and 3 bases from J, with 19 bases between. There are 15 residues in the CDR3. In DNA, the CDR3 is TGTGCCAGCACCGACGCCGGGACTTCCTACTACGAGCAGTACTTC. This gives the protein CASTDAGTSYYEQYF.

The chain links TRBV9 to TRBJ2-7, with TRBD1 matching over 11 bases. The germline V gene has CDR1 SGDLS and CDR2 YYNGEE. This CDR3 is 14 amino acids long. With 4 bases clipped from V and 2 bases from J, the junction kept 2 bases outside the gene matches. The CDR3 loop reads CASSPGQGAYEQYF. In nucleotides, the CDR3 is TGTGCCAGCAGCCCGGGACAGGGGGCCTACGAGCAGTACTTC.

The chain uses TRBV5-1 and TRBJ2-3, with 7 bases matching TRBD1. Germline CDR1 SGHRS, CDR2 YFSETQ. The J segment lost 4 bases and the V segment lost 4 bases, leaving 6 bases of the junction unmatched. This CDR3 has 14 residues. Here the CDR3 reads CASSRQTGADTQYF. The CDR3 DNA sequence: TGCGCCAGCAGCCGACAAACAGGGGCAGATACGCAGTATTTT.

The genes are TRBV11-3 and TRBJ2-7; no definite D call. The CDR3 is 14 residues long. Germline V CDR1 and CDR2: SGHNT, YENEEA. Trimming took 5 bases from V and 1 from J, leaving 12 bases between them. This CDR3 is CASSLRDGSYEQYF. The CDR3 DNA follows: TGTGCCAGCAGCCTTAGAGACGGATCCTACGAGCAGTACTTC.

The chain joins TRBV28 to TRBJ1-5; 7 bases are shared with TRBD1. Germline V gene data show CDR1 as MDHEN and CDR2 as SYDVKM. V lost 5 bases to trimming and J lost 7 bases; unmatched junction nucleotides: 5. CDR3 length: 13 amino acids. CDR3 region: CASSGTVGQPQHF. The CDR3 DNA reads TGTGCCAGCAGTGGGACAGTGGGGCAGCCCCAGCATTTT.

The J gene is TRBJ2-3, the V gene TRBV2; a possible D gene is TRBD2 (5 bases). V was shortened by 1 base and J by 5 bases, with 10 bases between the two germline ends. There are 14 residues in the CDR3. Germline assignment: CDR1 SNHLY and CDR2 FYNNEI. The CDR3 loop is CASSEEGVKDTQYF. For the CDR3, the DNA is TGTGCCAGCAGTGAAGAGGGAGTAAAAGATACGCAGTATTTT.

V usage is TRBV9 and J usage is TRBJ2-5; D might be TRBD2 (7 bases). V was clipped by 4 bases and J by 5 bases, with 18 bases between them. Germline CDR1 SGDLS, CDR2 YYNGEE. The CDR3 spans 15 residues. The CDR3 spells CASSTLGGPRETQYF. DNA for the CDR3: TGTGCCAGCAGCACCCTCGGGGGGCCTAGGGAGACCCAGTACTTC.

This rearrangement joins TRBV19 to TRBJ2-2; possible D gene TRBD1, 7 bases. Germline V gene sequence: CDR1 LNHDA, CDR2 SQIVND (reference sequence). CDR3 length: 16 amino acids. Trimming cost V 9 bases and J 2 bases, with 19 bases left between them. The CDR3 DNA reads TGTGCCAGCAGGGGGGAGAAGGGCTTCAACACCGGGGAGCTGTTTTTT. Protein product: CASRGEKGFNTGELFF.

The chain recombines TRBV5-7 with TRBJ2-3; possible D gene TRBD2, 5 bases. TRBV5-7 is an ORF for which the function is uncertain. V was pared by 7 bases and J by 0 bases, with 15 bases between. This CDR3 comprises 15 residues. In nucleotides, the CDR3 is TGTGCCAGCTGCCCGGGGTTTTCTAGCACAGATACGCAGTATTTT. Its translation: CASCPGFSSTDTQYF.

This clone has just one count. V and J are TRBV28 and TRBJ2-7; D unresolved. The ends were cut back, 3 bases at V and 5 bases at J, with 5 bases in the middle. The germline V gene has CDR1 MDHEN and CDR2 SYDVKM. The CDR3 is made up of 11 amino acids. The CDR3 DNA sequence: TGTGCCAGCAGTTTGAGGCACGAGCAGTACTTC. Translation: CASSLRHEQYF.

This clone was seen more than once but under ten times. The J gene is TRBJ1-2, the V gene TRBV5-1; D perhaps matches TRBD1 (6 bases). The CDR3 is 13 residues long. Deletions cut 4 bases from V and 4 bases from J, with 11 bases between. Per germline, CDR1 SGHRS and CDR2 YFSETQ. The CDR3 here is CASSHGQSYGYTF. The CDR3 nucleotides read TGCGCCAGCAGCCATGGACAGAGCTATGGCTACACCTTC.

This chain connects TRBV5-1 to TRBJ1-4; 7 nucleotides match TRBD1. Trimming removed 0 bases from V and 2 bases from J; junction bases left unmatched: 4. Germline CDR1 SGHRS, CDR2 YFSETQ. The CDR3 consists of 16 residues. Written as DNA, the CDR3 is TGCGCCAGCAGCTTGGCCCCAGGGGGGACTAATGAAAAACTGTTTTTT. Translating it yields CASSLAPGGTNEKLFF.

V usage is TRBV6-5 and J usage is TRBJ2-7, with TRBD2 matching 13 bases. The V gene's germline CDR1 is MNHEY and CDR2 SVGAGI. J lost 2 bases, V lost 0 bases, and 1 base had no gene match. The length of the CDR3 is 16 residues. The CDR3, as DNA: TGTGCCAGCAGTTACTCAGGACTAGCGGGGGCCTACGAGCAGTACTTC. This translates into CASSYSGLAGAYEQYF.

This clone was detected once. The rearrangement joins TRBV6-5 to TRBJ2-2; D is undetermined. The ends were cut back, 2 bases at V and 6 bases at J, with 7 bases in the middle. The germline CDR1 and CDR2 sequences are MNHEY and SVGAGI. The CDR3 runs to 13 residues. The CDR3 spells CASSYTSPGELFF. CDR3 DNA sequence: TGTGCCAGCAGTTACACCTCACCCGGGGAGCTGTTTTTT.

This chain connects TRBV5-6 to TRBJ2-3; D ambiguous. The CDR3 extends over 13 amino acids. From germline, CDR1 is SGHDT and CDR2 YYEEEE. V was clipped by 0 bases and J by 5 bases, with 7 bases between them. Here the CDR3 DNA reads TGTGCCAGCAGCTTGGTTACTGGAGATACGCAGTATTTT. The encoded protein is CASSLVTGDTQYF. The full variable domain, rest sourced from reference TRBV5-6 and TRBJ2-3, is DAGVTQSPTHLIKTRGQQVTLRCSPKSGHDTVSWYQQALGQGPQFIFQYYEEEERQRGNFPDRFSGHQFPNYSSELNVNALLLGDSALYLCASSLVTGDTQYFGPGTRLTVL.

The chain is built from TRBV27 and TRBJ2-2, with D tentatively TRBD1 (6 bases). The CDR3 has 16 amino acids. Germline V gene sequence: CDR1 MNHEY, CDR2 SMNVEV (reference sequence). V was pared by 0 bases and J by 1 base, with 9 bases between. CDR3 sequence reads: CASSLSGRGNTGELFF. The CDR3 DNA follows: TGTGCCAGCAGTTTATCGGGCAGGGGGAACACCGGGGAGCTGTTTTTT.

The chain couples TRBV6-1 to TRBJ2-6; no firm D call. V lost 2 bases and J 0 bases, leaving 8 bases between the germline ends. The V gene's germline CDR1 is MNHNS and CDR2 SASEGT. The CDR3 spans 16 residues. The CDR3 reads CASSESMGSGANVLTF. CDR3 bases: TGTGCCAGCAGTGAAAGTATGGGCTCTGGGGCCAACGTCCTGACTTTC.

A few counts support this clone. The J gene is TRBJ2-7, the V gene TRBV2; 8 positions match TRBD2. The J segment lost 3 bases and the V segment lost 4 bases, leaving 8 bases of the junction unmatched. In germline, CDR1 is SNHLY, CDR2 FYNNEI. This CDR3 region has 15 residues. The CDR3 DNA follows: TGTGCCAGCAGTGCGGGGGGGCAGGGCAACTACGAGCAGTACTTC. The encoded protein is CASSAGGQGNYEQYF.

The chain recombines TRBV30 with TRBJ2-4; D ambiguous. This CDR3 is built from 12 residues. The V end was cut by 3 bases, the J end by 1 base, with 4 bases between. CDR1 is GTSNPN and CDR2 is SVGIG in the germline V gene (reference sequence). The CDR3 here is CAWRAAKNIQYF. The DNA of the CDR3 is TGTGCCTGGAGAGCCGCCAAAAACATTCAGTACTTC.

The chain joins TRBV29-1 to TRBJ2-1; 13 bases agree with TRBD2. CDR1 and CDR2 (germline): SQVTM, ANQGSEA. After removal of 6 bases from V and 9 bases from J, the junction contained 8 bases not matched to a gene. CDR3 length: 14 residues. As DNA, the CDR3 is TGCAGCGTCGCAACTAGCGGGGGGGCCGGTGAGCAGTTCTTC. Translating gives CSVATSGGAGEQFF.

As DNA, the CDR3 is TGTGCCAGCAGCTTGGTCGAAAATGAAAAACTGTTTTTT. It yields the protein CASSLVENEKLFF. The V call is TRBV5-6, the J call TRBJ1-4; no reliable D call. Germline lookup yields CDR1 SGHDT and CDR2 YYEEEE. CDR3 length: 13 residues. V lost 0 bases and J lost 5, with 5 bases in between.